A selection of T cell receptor beta chains follows, all from one sample in a study of T cells in Graves' hyperthyroidism and ophthalmopathy. Each CDR3 protein gets one entry after TCRdb re-called the multiplex PCR reads with MiXCR. The sample has under 250,000 distinct CDR3 sequences, roughly 15% seen once; the top ten hold around 52%. The specimen was blood. Receptor source: a man aged 45 to 65 with Graves' hyperthyroidism. CDR3s include the opening cysteine and the closing phenylalanine or tryptophan. A D gene is named only where the DNA matches it firmly. Size tells how often a clone was seen (once, few, many) or the class of an expanded clone, and some rows leave it out.

J gene,clone size,D gene,V gene,CDR3 protein,CDR3 DNA
TRBJ1-4,few,TRBD1,TRBV6-2/TRBV6-3,CASRRTGDEKLFF,TGTGCCAGCAGAAGAACAGGGGATGAAAAACTGTTTTTT
TRBJ2-3,-,-,TRBV5-4,CASERGTTQYF,TGTGCCAGCGAACGGGGGACTACGCAGTATTTT
TRBJ2-4,many,-,TRBV2,CASGRQGTNIQYF,TGTGCCAGCGGAAGGCAGGGTACAAACATTCAGTACTTC
TRBJ1-3,few,-,TRBV20-1,CSAAQMGGLGNTIYF,TGCAGTGCTGCCCAGATGGGGGGACTCGGAAACACCATATATTTT
TRBJ1-2,few,-,TRBV15,CATSRDLAANYGYTF,TGTGCCACCAGCAGAGATCTTGCTGCGAACTATGGCTACACCTTC
TRBJ2-7,-,-,TRBV29-1,CSVVASDSYEQYF,TGCAGCGTTGTCGCTAGCGACTCCTACGAGCAGTACTTC
TRBJ2-6,many,-,TRBV12-3/TRBV12-4,CASSLPGANVLTF,TGTGCCAGCAGTTTACCTGGGGCCAACGTCCTGACTTTC
TRBJ2-7,many,-,TRBV27,CASTPKAHDYEQYF,TGTGCCAGCACTCCCAAGGCACACGACTACGAGCAGTACTTC
TRBJ2-3,many,TRBD1,TRBV10-3,CATWTGTDTQYF,TGTGCCACTTGGACAGGGACAGATACGCAGTATTTT
TRBJ1-6,many,-,TRBV3-1,CASSQDSGDSPLHF,TGTGCCAGCAGCCAGGACAGTGGGGATTCACCCCTCCACTTT
TRBJ1-6,many,TRBD1,TRBV5-1,CASSLEQGASPLHF,TGCGCCAGCAGCTTGGAACAGGGGGCTTCACCCCTCCACTTT
TRBJ2-5,once,-,TRBV5-1,CASSLAGLTQYF,TGCGCCAGCAGCCTGGCGGGGTTGACCCAGTACTTC
TRBJ2-3,many,-,TRBV7-3,CASSFGQSTDTQYF,TGTGCCAGCAGCTTCGGACAGAGCACAGATACGCAGTATTTT
TRBJ2-7,many,TRBD1,TRBV30,CAWSELRDRPHEQYF,TGTGCCTGGAGTGAACTCCGGGACAGGCCCCACGAGCAGTACTTC
TRBJ2-3,-,TRBD2,TRBV7-2,CASSFASGRTDTQYF,TGTGCCAGCAGCTTCGCTAGCGGGAGAACAGATACGCAGTATTTT
TRBJ2-1,many,TRBD2,TRBV6-1,CASSYLPGTSGNNEQFF,TGTGCCAGCAGTTACCTACCCGGGACTAGCGGAAACAATGAGCAGTTCTTC
TRBJ2-2,few,TRBD1,TRBV7-2,CASRRQGAGAGELFF,TGTGCCAGCAGAAGACAGGGGGCGGGGGCCGGGGAGCTGTTTTTT
TRBJ1-3,-,-,TRBV7-8,CASSLVGTVNSGNTIYF,TGTGCCAGCAGCTTAGTCGGTACGGTGAACTCTGGAAACACCATATATTTT
TRBJ2-6,-,-,TRBV11-3,CASSDLGGAPLSGANVLTF,TGTGCCAGCAGCGATCTTGGGGGGGCCCCGCTCTCTGGGGCCAACGTCCTGACTTTC
TRBJ1-4,many,-,TRBV12-3/TRBV12-4,CASSWWGPTTNEKLFF,TGTGCCAGCAGTTGGTGGGGACCCACAACTAATGAAAAACTGTTTTTT
TRBJ2-2,few,-,TRBV4-2,CASSQEFGLNTGELFF,TGTGCCAGCAGCCAAGAGTTCGGACTTAACACCGGGGAGCTGTTTTTT
TRBJ2-3,many,TRBD2,TRBV30,CAWSVLSGIDTQYF,TGTGCCTGGAGTGTACTTAGCGGGATAGATACGCAGTATTTT
TRBJ1-6,-,-,TRBV20-1,CSARDGKTRSYNSPLHF,TGCAGTGCTAGAGATGGGAAGACCCGCTCCTATAATTCACCCCTCCACTTT
TRBJ2-1,-,-,TRBV29-1,CSASPARDEQFF,TGCAGCGCGTCACCGGCTAGGGACGAGCAGTTCTTC
TRBJ2-5,-,TRBD1,TRBV7-2,CASSRRGTGQQETQYF,TGTGCCAGCAGCCGCCGGGGGACAGGACAACAAGAGACCCAGTACTTC
TRBJ1-1,-,-,TRBV28,CASSLYGGLNTEAFF,TGTGCCAGCAGTCTATATGGGGGCCTGAACACTGAAGCTTTCTTT
TRBJ1-1,many,-,TRBV20-1,CSARVLRGGYIAEAFF,TGCAGTGCTAGGGTTCTCCGCGGAGGCTACATCGCTGAAGCTTTCTTT
TRBJ2-7,many,TRBD2,TRBV28,CASRIRGRVGEQYF,TGTGCCAGTAGAATACGCGGGAGGGTTGGCGAGCAGTACTTC
TRBJ1-2,few,-,TRBV6-2/TRBV6-3,CASRTDYGYTF,TGTGCCAGCAGGACAGACTATGGCTACACCTTC
TRBJ2-2,many,-,TRBV6-5,CASSYSWDTNTGELFF,TGTGCCAGCAGTTACTCTTGGGACACGAACACCGGGGAGCTGTTTTTT
TRBJ1-6,-,-,TRBV28,CASSIPQTLGSYNSPLHF,TGTGCCAGCAGTATACCCCAGACCCTCGGCTCCTATAATTCACCCCTCCACTTT
TRBJ1-2,few,TRBD1,TRBV6-1,CASSPTGQGGIYGYTF,TGTGCCAGCAGTCCCACCGGACAGGGGGGGATATATGGCTACACCTTC
TRBJ2-3,many,-,TRBV14,CASSLSLGSTDTQYF,TGTGCCAGCAGCCTATCTCTGGGGAGTACAGATACGCAGTATTTT